A single sample gave rise to the 6 T cell receptor beta chains below, sequenced in a study of T-cell memory formation after mild COVID-19. TCRdb independently ran MiXCR on the 5' RACE reads; one entry per CDR3 protein. The sample has approximately 150,000 distinct CDR3 sequences; 10% to 15% are singletons. The sequencing input was PBMCs or a T cell subset sorted from them (not recorded which). Receptors originate from a man in his late teens or twenties who had mild COVID-19 (a few samples of this study predate the infection). Cell type and time point are not known.

The chain employs TRBV20-1 and TRBJ1-4; the D gene is possibly TRBD1 (5 bases). CDR3 length: 16 residues. Germline V gene lookup returns CDR1 DFQATT and CDR2 SNEGSKA (reference sequence). Trimming pared 0 bases from V and 2 bases from J, leaving 13 bases between. The CDR3 sequence is CSARDQGGRTNEKLFF. CDR3 DNA: TGCAGTGCTAGAGATCAGGGTGGAAGGACTAATGAAAAACTGTTTTTT.

The chain links TRBV7-2 to TRBJ1-2; D not certain. Germline V lookup: CDR1 SGHTA, CDR2 FQGNSA. CDR3 length: 15 residues. V was trimmed by 4 bases and J by 4 bases, leaving 16 bases between them. Written as DNA, the CDR3 is TGTGCCAGCAGCTGGGGTTCACCTGGAATCTATGGCTACACCTTC. Encoded protein: CASSWGSPGIYGYTF.

V and J are TRBV14 and TRBJ2-7, with D tentatively TRBD1 (6 bases). The V gene lost 4 bases and the J gene lost 0 bases, with 16 bases spanning the gap. Germline V gene sequence: CDR1 SGHDN, CDR2 FVKESK. The CDR3 runs 16 residues. CDR3 protein: CASSLSGAAISYEQYV. The CDR3 DNA is TGTGCCAGCAGCCTCTCAGGGGCAGCTATCTCCTACGAGCAGTACGTC.

In this sample, this clonotype turned up many times. The gene calls are TRBV2 and TRBJ2-2; D remains unclear. This CDR3 comprises 12 residues. CDR1 SNHLY and CDR2 FYNNEI come from the germline V gene. Trimming cost V 8 bases and J 4 bases, with 8 bases left between them. CDR3 protein: CASAELTGELFF. Written as DNA, the CDR3 is TGTGCCAGCGCGGAGCTCACCGGGGAGCTGTTTTTT.

The chain is built from TRBV12-3 or TRBV12-4 and TRBJ2-5; 7 bases line up with TRBD2. The V and J ends lost 6 bases and 2 bases, in that order; junction bases with no gene match: 12. The CDR3 length is 16 residues. CDR3 sequence reads: CASSRGSGGNQETQYF. The CDR3 DNA follows: TGTGCCAGCAGCCGGGGGTCCGGGGGGAATCAAGAGACCCAGTACTTC.

The V call is TRBV20-1, the J call TRBJ1-2; 7 nucleotides align to TRBD1. From germline, CDR1 is DFQATT and CDR2 SNEGSKA (reference sequence). This CDR3 is 11 amino acids long. With 6 bases clipped from V and 6 bases from J, the junction kept 4 bases outside the gene matches. Here the CDR3 reads CSATQGNGYTF. The CDR3 nucleotides are TGCAGTGCAACACAGGGGAATGGCTACACCTTC.